A single sample gave rise to the 29 T cell receptor beta chains below, sequenced in a study of CD8 T cells in acute hepatitis C reinfection. Time point reported: naive CD8 control sorted from an acute-time-point sample. The table came from immunoSEQ multiplex PCR; TCRdb's copy has only in-frame clones and leaves some out. The repertoire holds 38,000 or so clones, with 85% to 90% as singletons. The sample taken for sequencing was naive CD8+ T cells from PBMCs. The receptors shown here come from a man aged 25-45 years with chronic hepatitis C.

The chain is built from TRBV6-6 and TRBJ2-5; 7 bases are a match to TRBD1. CDR1 is MNHNY, CDR2 SVGAGI, per germline (reference sequence). This CDR3 region has 14 residues. J lost 2 bases, V lost 6 bases, and 6 bases had no gene match. Here the CDR3 reads CASSLMGQQETQYF. CDR3 DNA sequence: TGTGCCAGCAGCCTAATGGGACAGCAAGAGACCCAGTACTTC.

CDR3 amino acids: CASSLSTNTEAFF. As DNA, the CDR3 is TGTGCCAGCAGTTTATCGACGAACACTGAAGCTTTCTTT. The chain carries TRBV27 and TRBJ1-1; D remains ambiguous. With 0 bases removed from V and 1 base from J, the gap between germline ends came to 3 bases. The CDR3 is 13 residues long. CDR1 and CDR2 (germline): MNHEY, SMNVEV (reference sequence).

This CDR3 is CASSLARQSSYNEQFF. DNA for the CDR3: TGTGCCAGCAGCTTAGCTAGACAAAGCTCCTACAATGAGCAGTTCTTC. The V call is TRBV11-2, the J call TRBJ2-1; D not certain. The CDR3 covers 16 residues. CDR1 is SGHAT and CDR2 is FQNNGV in the germline V gene. With 1 base removed from V and 0 bases from J, the gap between germline ends came to 10 bases.

This chain joins TRBV5-6 and TRBJ1-1, with D hard to call. CDR1 SGHDT and CDR2 YYEEEE come from the germline V gene. The CDR3 is 11 residues long. V was trimmed by 2 bases and J by 4 bases, leaving 3 bases between them. In DNA, the CDR3 is TGTGCCAGCAGCTTCTTCACTGAAGCTTTCTTT. Translation gives CASSFFTEAFF.

V and J are TRBV5-6 and TRBJ1-5, with D unresolved. V lost 2 bases and J lost 7, with 13 bases in between. Germline loops: CDR1 SGHDT, CDR2 YYEEEE. This CDR3 is built from 14 residues. The CDR3 region is CASSFEGVLQPQHF. As DNA, the CDR3 is TGTGCCAGCAGCTTTGAGGGTGTTCTACAGCCCCAGCATTTT.

The CDR3 sequence: CASSLGDRGETQYF. The CDR3 DNA is TGCGCCAGCAGCTTGGGGGACAGGGGAGAGACCCAGTACTTC. V and J are TRBV5-1 and TRBJ2-5, with 10 bases lining up with TRBD1. Germline CDR1 is SGHRS and CDR2 is YFSETQ. The CDR3 length is 14 residues. With V trimmed by 0 bases and J by 4 bases, 0 bases remained unmatched.

The chain recombines TRBV7-9 with TRBJ2-7; no reliable D call. Germline V lookup: CDR1 SEHNR, CDR2 FQNEAQ (reference sequence). V was cut by 5 bases and J by 5 bases, with 19 bases left in between. This CDR3 comprises 15 residues. The CDR3 here is CASSHHAFRVDEQYF. CDR3 nucleotide sequence: TGTGCCAGCAGCCATCACGCCTTTCGGGTGGACGAGCAGTACTTC.

The chain is built from TRBV14 and TRBJ2-7; perhaps TRBD2 as D (6 bases). V was pared by 0 bases and J by 0 bases, with 15 bases between. Germline values: CDR1 SGHDN, CDR2 FVKESK. This CDR3 has 17 residues. The CDR3 loop reads CASSQDRLGQSSYEQYF. The DNA of the CDR3 is TGTGCCAGCAGCCAAGACCGACTAGGCCAGAGCTCCTACGAGCAGTACTTC.

The sample holds a few counts of this clone. V and J are TRBV15 and TRBJ2-7, with D uncertain. The germline V gene has CDR1 LNHNV and CDR2 YYDKDF (reference sequence). The V gene lost 0 bases and the J gene lost 7 bases, with 7 bases spanning the gap. There are 12 residues in the CDR3. Here the CDR3 DNA reads TGTGCCACCAGCAGAGATACCGGAGAGCAGTACTTC. Translation: CATSRDTGEQYF.

CDR3 loop: CASSQEGGTYEQYF. The DNA for the CDR3 is TGCGCCAGCAGCCAAGAAGGGGGCACCTACGAGCAGTACTTC. The rearrangement links TRBV4-1 to TRBJ2-7; TRBD1 matches at 7 bases. Germline loops: CDR1 MGHRA, CDR2 YSYEKL. The CDR3 totals 14 residues. The junction had 1 base not matched to a gene; V was cut back by 0 bases and J by 2 bases.

This clone showed up just once. The chain joins TRBV13 to TRBJ2-7; 9 bases fit TRBD1. Germline CDR1 is PRHDT and CDR2 is FYEKMQ (reference sequence). V gave up 3 bases and J gave up 4 bases; unmatched junction bases: 4. This CDR3 is built from 14 residues. CDR3 region: CASSLGQGGYEQYF. CDR3 nucleotides: TGTGCCAGCAGCTTGGGACAGGGAGGGTACGAGCAGTACTTC.

The V call is TRBV2, the J call TRBJ1-1, with TRBD1 as a possible D gene (6 bases). CDR3 size: 15 residues. Looked up from germline, CDR1 is SNHLY and CDR2 is FYNNEI. Trimming took off 5 bases at V and 5 bases at J, with 18 bases between the two ends. CDR3 protein: CASSFGRGARTEAFF. In DNA form, the CDR3 reads TGTGCCAGCAGTTTCGGTAGGGGGGCGCGGACTGAAGCTTTCTTT.

The chain joins TRBV9 to TRBJ2-2; the D gene is possibly TRBD1 (6 bases). This CDR3 is built from 13 residues. Per germline, CDR1 SGDLS and CDR2 YYNGEE. Trimming took off 2 bases at V and 6 bases at J, with 8 bases between the two ends. CDR3 in DNA: TGTGCCAGCAGCGTGTCAGGGGCCGGGGAGCTGTTTTTT. Its protein product is CASSVSGAGELFF. The variable domain in full, with the rest retrieved from reference TRBV9 and TRBJ2-2, is DSGVTQTPKHLITATGQRVTLRCSPRSGDLSVYWYQQSLDQGLQFLIQYYNGEERAKGNILERFSAQQFPDLHSELNLSSLELGDSALYFCASSVSGAGELFFGEGSRLTVL.

J is TRBJ2-7 and V is TRBV14, with D unresolved. The germline V and J ends were trimmed by 1 base and 2 bases, with 3 bases remaining between them. The CDR3 loop spans 12 amino acids. From germline, CDR1 is SGHDN and CDR2 FVKESK. CDR3 sequence reads: CASSQATYEQYF. The CDR3 region has the DNA TGTGCCAGCAGCCAAGCTACCTACGAGCAGTACTTC.

The rearrangement links TRBV6-5 to TRBJ1-1; 10 bases map to TRBD1. Germline V lookup: CDR1 MNHEY, CDR2 SVGAGI. Losses at the gene ends were 0 bases for V and 3 bases for J; bases not matched to a gene: 4. This CDR3 has 16 amino acids. The CDR3 region has the DNA TGTGCCAGCAGTTACTCGAGGGACAGGGGCTACACTGAAGCTTTCTTT. Translating it yields CASSYSRDRGYTEAFF.

This chain uses TRBV6-5 with TRBJ2-3, with 9 bases aligning to TRBD2. J gave up 0 bases and V 5 bases, and 0 bases lay outside the gene matches. The germline V gene encodes CDR1 MNHEY and CDR2 SVGAGI. CDR3 size: 14 residues. The CDR3 here is CASSSGGSTDTQYF. The CDR3 bases are TGTGCCAGCAGTAGCGGGGGGAGCACAGATACGCAGTATTTT.

The genes are TRBV5-1 and TRBJ2-1, with D perhaps matching TRBD2 (5 bases). The CDR3 consists of 15 residues. Per germline, CDR1 SGHRS and CDR2 YFSETQ. Trimming left V 2 bases short and J 7 bases short, with 16 bases between. Here the CDR3 reads CASSLIAPVLNEQFF. Here the CDR3 DNA reads TGCGCCAGCAGCTTAATAGCGCCCGTTTTGAATGAGCAGTTCTTC.

The genes are TRBV19 and TRBJ2-7; D unresolved. Germline CDR1 is LNHDA and CDR2 is SQIVND (reference sequence). The germline V and J ends were trimmed by 5 bases and 7 bases, with 15 bases remaining between them. The CDR3 is made up of 13 amino acids. The DNA for the CDR3 is TGTGCCAGTAGTTTGGGCGCTCTTGCTGAGCAGTACTTC. Its protein product is CASSLGALAEQYF.

The chain combines TRBV27 with TRBJ2-7; possible D gene TRBD1, 6 bases. Germline V gene data show CDR1 as MNHEY and CDR2 as SMNVEV (reference sequence). This CDR3 has 13 residues. V lost 5 bases and J lost 2, with 10 bases in between. Here the CDR3 reads CASSPQGPYEQYF. In DNA, the CDR3 is TGTGCCAGCAGTCCCCAGGGGCCCTACGAGCAGTACTTC.

This chain connects TRBV6-5 to TRBJ2-7, with 9 bases matching TRBD1. V dropped 6 bases and J dropped 4; count of bases not matched to a gene: 4. Germline assignment: CDR1 MNHEY and CDR2 SVGAGI. This CDR3 contains 13 residues. CDR3 in amino acids: CASSWDRAYEQYF. CDR3 DNA sequence: TGTGCCAGCAGCTGGGACAGGGCTTACGAGCAGTACTTC.

Here the CDR3 DNA reads TGTGCCAGCAGGGAATTAGCGGGGGCTGGAGATGAGCAGTTCTTC. It encodes CASRELAGAGDEQFF. The chain employs TRBV27 and TRBJ2-1, with 9 bases lining up with TRBD2. The CDR3 sequence is 15 residues long. V was clipped by 6 bases and J by 8 bases; unmatched bases: 11. Germline V gives CDR1 MNHEY, CDR2 SMNVEV (reference sequence).

In nucleotides, the CDR3 is TGTGCCAGTAGTTGGGCTGTCAATGAAAAACTGTTTTTT. Protein product: CASSWAVNEKLFF. This chain joins TRBV19 and TRBJ1-4, with D unclear. CDR3 size: 13 residues. The V and J ends lost 5 bases and 5 bases respectively, with 9 bases between them. CDR1 is LNHDA, CDR2 SQIVND, per germline (reference sequence).

The chain combines TRBV27 with TRBJ2-3; D may be TRBD2 (5 bases). Germline V gene data show CDR1 as MNHEY and CDR2 as SMNVEV (reference sequence). The CDR3 length is 16 residues. Trimming took off 5 bases at V and 2 bases at J, with 17 bases between the two ends. CDR3 bases: TGTGCCAGCAGTCTGGTCGGGGTGGCACTCACAGATACGCAGTATTTT. It specifies CASSLVGVALTDTQYF.

The DNA for the CDR3 is TGTGCCAGCAGTGAAACAGGGCTTGGCGAGCAGTACTTC. It translates to CASSETGLGEQYF. The rearrangement uses TRBV9 and TRBJ2-7, with D maybe TRBD1 (6 bases). Germline loops: CDR1 SGDLS, CDR2 YYNGEE. The V end was cut by 5 bases, the J end by 6 bases, with 15 bases between. The length of the CDR3 is 13 residues.

CDR3 amino acids: CASSKVPGHTCTDTQYF. The DNA for the CDR3 is TGTGCCAGCAGCAAAGTCCCGGGCCATACCTGCACAGATACGCAGTATTTT. This chain uses TRBV21-1 with TRBJ2-3. TRBV21-1 is termed a pseudogene. The CDR3 covers 17 residues.

V usage is TRBV2 and J usage is TRBJ2-7, with D uncertain. The germline V and J ends were trimmed by 7 bases and 0 bases, with 10 bases remaining between them. The CDR3 has 13 residues. CDR1 and CDR2 (germline): SNHLY, FYNNEI. DNA of the CDR3: TGTGCCAGCAATGGCGCAAGCTCCTACGAGCAGTACTTC. Translating gives CASNGASSYEQYF.

The V call is TRBV28, the J call TRBJ2-1; D is unclear. This CDR3 contains 13 residues. Trimming took 1 base from V and 6 from J, leaving 7 bases between them. Germline assignment: CDR1 MDHEN and CDR2 SYDVKM. As DNA, the CDR3 is TGTGCCAGCAGTTTATTCTCCGTCAATGAGCAGTTCTTC. Its translation: CASSLFSVNEQFF.

This rearrangement joins TRBV18 to TRBJ2-5; D is perhaps TRBD1 or TRBD2 (5 bases each). The CDR3 is 14 amino acids. CDR1 KGHSH and CDR2 LQKENI come from the germline V gene. The germline V and J ends were trimmed by 3 bases and 11 bases, with 19 bases remaining between them. Here the CDR3 reads CASSPRDELYQQYF. For the CDR3, the DNA is TGTGCCAGCTCACCCCGGGACGAGCTCTATCAACAGTACTTC.

The CDR3 DNA reads TGTGCCAGCACTATCGGGAACACTGAAGCTTTCTTT. This encodes CASTIGNTEAFF. The V gene is TRBV2, the J gene TRBJ1-1, with unresolved D. The germline CDR1 and CDR2 sequences are SNHLY and FYNNEI. This CDR3 has 12 residues. Between the trimmed V and J ends, which lost 7 bases and 1 base, there was a span of 7 bases.